This T cell receptor (beta chain) appears in the sequencing data of a study of spatial heterogeneity in lung cancer. This clonotype was counted a few times. Time point meaning: sample taken at primary tumor resection. Unsorted whole RNA of tumor, nontumor lung or frozen PBMC was sequenced. TCRdb fed the 5' RACE reads into MiXCR, producing one record per CDR3 protein. The table records tens of thousands of distinct CDR3 sequences, 4% to 6% of them present only once. V was shortened by 0 bases and J by 5 bases, with 10 bases between the two germline ends. CDR1 and CDR2 from the germline V gene are MNHEY and SVGAGI. This CDR3 has 14 amino acids.

The sequencing used PBMCs, collected at surgery. The rearrangement uses TRBV6-5 and TRBJ1-1; D unclear. The TCR was taken from a female donor with early-stage non-small cell lung cancer. CDR3 DNA sequence: TGTGCCAGCAGTTACTCTTCGGGTCGGACTGAAGCTTTCTTT. Protein product: CASSYSSGRTEAFF.